Included here is one T cell receptor (beta chain) sequence, with context. Its specific antigen is unknown. No much larger clone is present one base from it, and per-base qualities are unavailable. Enrolling through a virtual design, the prospective study's participants ranged in age from roughly 18 to 95 years and lived across approximately 25 United States geographic areas. In the prospective study, cohorts were assigned on the basis of participant-reported clinical history obtained from a screening survey and a study questionnaire. For ImmuneRACE Cohort 3, a participant was defined as recovered based on two consecutive negative NP/OP PCR tests, clearance by a healthcare professional, or resolution of symptoms. In the prospective study, whole blood, serum and a nasopharyngeal or oropharyngeal swab were collected from each participant by mobile phlebotomists. Over a roughly 2-month period, participants in the prospective study had the option of providing additional blood draws and questionnaires. Before DNA extraction, prospective study blood samples were shipped either frozen or at room temperature.

CDR1 is given as MGHDK and CDR2 as SYGVNS, both from the germline V gene. Trimming leaves V shorter by 4 bases and J shorter by 5 bases, with the junction holding 6 bases beyond the gene matches. Its CDR3 holds 14 amino acids, cysteine through phenylalanine. The retained sequence is limited to the CDR3, 42 bases, with the frame set at the first base. TCRbeta CDR3 regions were amplified from genomic DNA by means of the immunoSEQ Assay, a bias-controlled multiplex PCR. Turning to the authors' computational methods: Nucleated cell counts per sample were estimated from amplification of reference gene primers within the assay. To quantify the absolute abundance of each unique TCRbeta CDR3 rearrangement, sequence reads were collapsed and filtered. For each sample, productive Simpson clonality was calculated by taking the square root of Simpson's diversity index across productive rearrangements. This is the immuneACCESS table as TCRdb keeps it, with only in-frame sequences that have V and J called. A part of the clones is gone; compared with another copy, unresolved V genes explain less than half, and the rest is unexplained. V and J calls and clone size are given by that table; D and trimming were obtained from the DNA. Counted in this sample were a few hundred thousand clones; 85% of them appeared once. Around 20% of the sample lies in the top ten.

This specimen comes from a study of blood T cell repertoires in COVID-19 (dated by TCRdb to 2018 to 2021). For context, the study as a whole: Samples from collaborators originated in the United States, Italy and Spain and spanned both the acute and convalescent phases of COVID-19. The prospective study material was composed of cDNA or gDNA derived from T cells, B-cell-depleted T cells, or PBMCs. Subjects who had been exposed to COVID-19, were actively infected with it, or had recovered from it provided the deeply sampled blood TCRbeta repertoires that made up the dataset. The repertoires were made available in a free public database intended to serve as a resource for research on the immune response to SARS-CoV-2. The samples were drawn from the first 160 participants of the ongoing ImmuneRACE study and from 950 to 1,500 subjects provided by 6 global collaborators. Sample metadata almost always included a de-identified subject ID, COVID-19 status, age in years and sex. Where available, HLA class I and class II types were taken from metadata supplied by the sample provider and were not determined by assay-based typing. Summary of the overall study and its limitations: The quantity of clinical and demographic metadata differed by source and by participant and was supplied without curation.

The specimen was PBMCs or T cells enriched from blood (not recorded which). The chain joins TRBV25-1 to TRBJ2-3, with 7 bases aligning to TRBD2. The sequence was collected from a man in his forties or fifties who had recovered from COVID-19. The bases read TGTGCCAGCAGTGCCAGCGGGAAAGTAGATACGCAGTATTTT. Protein translation: CASSASGKVDTQYF.